Below are 19 T cell receptor beta chains sequenced from a single sample in a study of cytomegalovirus exposure and HLA in healthy donors. Primers for the PCR totalled 60 Vbeta and 13 Jbeta. The data were produced by immunoSEQ multiplex PCR, yet TCRdb's version contains in-frame clones alone and is incomplete. The profile shows approximately 59,000 clones, more than 75% of them singletons. Sequenced: PBMCs. The receptors here all came from a girl aged 5 to 17 in good health and CMV-seropositive.

This chain connects TRBV5-1 to TRBJ2-3, with D tentatively TRBD1 (5 bases). The CDR3 is 14 amino acids. CDR1 is SGHRS, CDR2 YFSETQ, per germline. Trimming shortened V by 0 bases and J by 6 bases, and 11 bases separated the two germline ends. The CDR3 reads CASSLGGRGDTQYF. CDR3 DNA sequence: TGCGCCAGCAGCTTGGGAGGTAGGGGCGATACGCAGTATTTT.

V usage is TRBV4-1 and J usage is TRBJ2-7; 7 nucleotides align to TRBD2. The CDR3 spans 18 residues. Germline CDR1 and CDR2: MGHRA and YSYEKL. V dropped 0 bases and J dropped 2; count of bases not matched to a gene: 13. The CDR3 loop is CASSQEGAGVTVTYEQYF. DNA of the CDR3: TGCGCCAGCAGCCAAGAAGGTGCGGGGGTGACGGTTACCTACGAGCAGTACTTC.

CDR3 protein: CASSFRQLQETQYF. In DNA, the CDR3 is TGTGCCAGCAGCTTTAGACAGCTCCAAGAGACCCAGTACTTC. The rearrangement links TRBV7-9 to TRBJ2-5; maybe TRBD1 (5 bases). CDR3 size: 14 residues. Germline V lookup: CDR1 SEHNR, CDR2 FQNEAQ (reference sequence). Trimming shortened V by 3 bases and J by 1 base, and 9 bases separated the two germline ends.

The J gene is TRBJ2-7, the V gene TRBV29-1; 13 positions agree with TRBD2. The CDR3 consists of 13 residues. Germline assignment: CDR1 SQVTM and CDR2 ANQGSEA. V dropped 5 bases and J dropped 6; count of bases not matched to a gene: 4. CDR3 amino acids: CSVTGTSGIEQYF. The CDR3 DNA follows: TGCAGCGTTACCGGGACTAGCGGGATCGAGCAGTACTTC.

J is TRBJ2-3 and V is TRBV25-1, with 8 nucleotides matching TRBD2. Trimming at V came to 3 bases and at J to 3 bases, leaving 5 bases not matched to a gene. The CDR3 runs to 15 residues. Germline lookup yields CDR1 MGHDK and CDR2 SYGVNS. CDR3 nucleotides: TGTGCCAGCAGTGAGGCGGGAGGTGGGACAGATACGCAGTATTTT. Translation: CASSEAGGGTDTQYF.

This chain connects TRBV5-6 to TRBJ1-2; D ambiguous. Trimming shortened V by 0 bases and J by 7 bases, and 10 bases separated the two germline ends. This CDR3 is 13 amino acids long. Germline V gene data show CDR1 as SGHDT and CDR2 as YYEEEE. CDR3 amino acids: CASSLVAYGGYTF. The CDR3, as DNA: TGTGCCAGCAGCTTGGTAGCCTATGGTGGCTACACCTTC.

This clone was detected only once. The V call is TRBV6-4, the J call TRBJ2-1; 10 bases line up with TRBD2. The CDR3 contains 15 residues. The ends lost 4 bases at V and 8 bases at J; junction bases unmatched: 8. CDR1 and CDR2 from the germline V gene are MRHNA and SNTAGT. Here the CDR3 DNA reads TGTGCCAGCAGTGTGGAAGCGGGAGGGTCCCATGAGCAGTTCTTC. Translating gives CASSVEAGGSHEQFF.

The J gene is TRBJ2-7, the V gene TRBV7-8; D perhaps matches TRBD1 (6 bases). Germline CDR1 reads SGHVS; CDR2 reads FQNEAQ. Trimming took 3 bases from V and 0 from J, leaving 12 bases between them. The CDR3 has 15 amino acids. The CDR3 DNA reads as TGTGCCAGCAGCTTTGGGGGCTCGGGCTCCTACGAGCAGTACTTC. Its protein product is CASSFGGSGSYEQYF.

The J gene is TRBJ1-4, the V gene TRBV9; TRBD1 agrees at 8 bases. V lost 5 bases, J lost 8 bases, and 8 bases stayed unmatched. This CDR3 has 14 amino acids. Germline V gives CDR1 SGDLS, CDR2 YYNGEE. CDR3 in DNA: TGTGCCAGCAGGGTGGGACAGGTCCGGGAAAAACTGTTTTTT. The encoded protein is CASRVGQVREKLFF.

J is TRBJ1-4 and V is TRBV28, with TRBD1 as a possible D gene (6 bases). Germline loops: CDR1 MDHEN, CDR2 SYDVKM. V lost 7 bases to trimming and J lost 4 bases, with 16 bases between them. The CDR3 is 15 amino acids. The CDR3 coding sequence is TGTGCCAGCAAATGGGGGCGGCAAAGTAATGAAAAACTGTTTTTT. This codes for CASKWGRQSNEKLFF.

This rearrangement joins TRBV30 to TRBJ2-7; the match to TRBD2 covers 7 bases. CDR1 GTSNPN and CDR2 SVGIG come from the germline V gene (reference sequence). After removal of 7 bases from V and 3 bases from J, the junction contained 9 bases not matched to a gene. The CDR3 has 13 residues. The CDR3 nucleotides read TGTGCCTCGGGGGAGGGGCAGGACTACGAGCAGTACTTC. Amino acid sequence: CASGEGQDYEQYF.

There are a few counts of this clone. The V and J genes are TRBV4-3 and TRBJ1-3, with 7 bases matching TRBD1. Germline V gene sequence: CDR1 LGHNA, CDR2 YSLEER. The CDR3 sequence is 17 residues long. V lost 1 base to trimming and J lost 4 bases; unmatched junction nucleotides: 10. CDR3 residues: CASSQVVTGYEGNTIYF. The CDR3 DNA is TGCGCCAGCAGCCAAGTCGTGACAGGGTACGAGGGAAACACCATATATTTT.

This clone was counted once. The chain employs TRBV5-6 and TRBJ1-6, with D unclear. CDR3 length: 14 residues. CDR1 and CDR2 (germline): SGHDT, YYEEEE. V dropped 0 bases and J dropped 9 bases, with 10 bases sitting between them. Here the CDR3 reads CASSLAGGSSPLHF. CDR3 in DNA: TGTGCCAGCAGCTTGGCCGGAGGCAGTTCACCCCTCCACTTT.

There are a few counts of this clone. The chain links TRBV5-1 to TRBJ2-1; TRBD2 is a possible D gene (5 bases). This CDR3 spans 14 amino acids. CDR1 is SGHRS and CDR2 is YFSETQ in the germline V gene. The V gene lost 7 bases and the J gene lost 2 bases, with 13 bases spanning the gap. This CDR3 reads CASGKGETYNEQFF. The CDR3 coding sequence is TGCGCCAGCGGGAAGGGAGAAACCTACAATGAGCAGTTCTTC.

This chain uses TRBV5-1 with TRBJ1-2, with D uncertain. There are 13 residues in the CDR3. CDR1 and CDR2 from the germline V gene are SGHRS and YFSETQ. The ends were cut back, 4 bases at V and 0 bases at J, with 7 bases in the middle. The CDR3, as DNA: TGCGCCAGCAGCGTTGGAGCTAACTATGGCTACACCTTC. It encodes CASSVGANYGYTF.

The gene calls are TRBV18 and TRBJ2-3; the match to TRBD1 covers 8 bases. Germline V gene lookup returns CDR1 KGHSH and CDR2 LQKENI. The CDR3 spans 16 residues. The J segment lost 6 bases and the V segment lost 4 bases, leaving 12 bases of the junction unmatched. The CDR3 is CASSHGGQGVSDTQYF. In DNA, the CDR3 is TGTGCCAGCTCACACGGAGGACAGGGTGTATCGGATACGCAGTATTTT.

The rearrangement uses TRBV9 and TRBJ1-4, with a possible D match to TRBD1 (6 bases). With 1 base removed from V and 4 bases from J, the gap between germline ends came to 11 bases. This CDR3 contains 15 residues. In germline, CDR1 is SGDLS, CDR2 YYNGEE. The CDR3 sequence is CASSVFGQNNEKLFF. CDR3 DNA: TGTGCCAGCAGCGTATTCGGACAGAATAATGAAAAACTGTTTTTT. The complete variable domain, with remaining parts taken from reference TRBV9 and TRBJ1-4, reads DSGVTQTPKHLITATGQRVTLRCSPRSGDLSVYWYQQSLDQGLQFLIQYYNGEERAKGNILERFSAQQFPDLHSELNLSSLELGDSALYFCASSVFGQNNEKLFFGSGTQLSVL.

The gene calls are TRBV30 and TRBJ2-7; 10 bases fit TRBD2. This CDR3 has 14 amino acids. CDR1 GTSNPN and CDR2 SVGIG come from the germline V gene (reference sequence). The ends lost 3 bases at V and 6 bases at J; junction bases unmatched: 8. This chain's CDR3 is CAWSARTSGGEQYF. The CDR3 nucleotides read TGTGCCTGGAGCGCCCGGACTAGCGGCGGCGAGCAGTACTTC.

The chain carries TRBV5-4 and TRBJ1-2; the match to TRBD1 covers 12 bases. Trimming removed 0 bases from V and 8 bases from J; junction bases left unmatched: 8. This CDR3 has 16 residues. The germline CDR1 and CDR2 sequences are SGHNT and YYREEE (reference sequence). Written as DNA, the CDR3 is TGTGCCAGCAGCTTGGCCGGGACAGGGGGCGCTGGGGGCTACACCTTC. Protein sequence: CASSLAGTGGAGGYTF.